This entry is about one T cell receptor (beta chain). TCRdb's copy holds only in-frame clones and misses some; the assay was immunoSEQ multiplex PCR. The repertoire holds around 2,100,000 clones, approximately 94% seen once, with 0.9% to 1.5% in the top ten. CDR3 length: 14 amino acids. The V gene's germline CDR1 is SGDLS and CDR2 YYNGEE. V lost 4 bases, J lost 9 bases, and 2 bases stayed unmatched. The data were taken from a study of shared clonotypes between healthy human individuals. Terminally differentiated effector memory CD45RA+ cells were excluded from the naive CD8 cells, which were CD45RO-negative and positively selected for CCR7.

The sequence derives from a man aged 18 to 30 in good health. Source material: naive CD8+ T cells sorted from blood. The chain recombines TRBV9 with TRBJ2-1; 15 bases line up with TRBD2. For the CDR3, the DNA is TGTGCCAGCAGCTCGGGACTAGCGGGAGGTGAGCAGTTCTTC. It translates to CASSSGLAGGEQFF.